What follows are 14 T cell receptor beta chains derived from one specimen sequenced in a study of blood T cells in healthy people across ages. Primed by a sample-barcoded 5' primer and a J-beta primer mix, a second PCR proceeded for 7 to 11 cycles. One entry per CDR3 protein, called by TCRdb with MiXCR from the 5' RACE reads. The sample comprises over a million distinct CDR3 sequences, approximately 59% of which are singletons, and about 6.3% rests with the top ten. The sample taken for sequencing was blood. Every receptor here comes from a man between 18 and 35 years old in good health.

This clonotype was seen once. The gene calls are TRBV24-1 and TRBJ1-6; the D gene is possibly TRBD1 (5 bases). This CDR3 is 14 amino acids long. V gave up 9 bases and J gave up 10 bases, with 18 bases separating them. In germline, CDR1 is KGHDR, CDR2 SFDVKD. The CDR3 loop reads CATGQAGLGSPLHF. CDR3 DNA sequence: TGTGCCACCGGACAAGCGGGGCTGGGATCACCCCTCCACTTT.

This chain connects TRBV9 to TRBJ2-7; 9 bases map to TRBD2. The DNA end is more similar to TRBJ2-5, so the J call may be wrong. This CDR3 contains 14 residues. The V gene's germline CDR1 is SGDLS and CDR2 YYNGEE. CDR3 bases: TGTGCCAGCAGCTCTAGCGGGATGGGAGAGACCCAGTACTTC. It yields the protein CASSSSGMGETQYF.

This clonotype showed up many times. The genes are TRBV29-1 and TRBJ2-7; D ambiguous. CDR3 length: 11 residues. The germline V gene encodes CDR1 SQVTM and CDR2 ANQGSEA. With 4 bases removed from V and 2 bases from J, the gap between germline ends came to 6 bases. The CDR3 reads CSVGETYEQYF. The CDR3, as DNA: TGCAGCGTTGGCGAGACCTACGAGCAGTACTTC.

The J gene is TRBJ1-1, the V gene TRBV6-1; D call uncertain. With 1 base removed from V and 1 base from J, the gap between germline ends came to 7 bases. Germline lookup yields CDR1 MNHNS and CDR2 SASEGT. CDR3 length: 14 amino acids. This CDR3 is CASSEESWNTEAFF. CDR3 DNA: TGTGCCAGCAGTGAAGAGTCGTGGAACACTGAAGCTTTCTTT.

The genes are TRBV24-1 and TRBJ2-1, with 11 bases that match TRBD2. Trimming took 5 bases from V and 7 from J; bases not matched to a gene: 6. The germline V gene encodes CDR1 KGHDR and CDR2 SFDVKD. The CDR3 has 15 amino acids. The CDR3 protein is CATSGLAGGLNEQFF. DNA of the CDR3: TGTGCCACCAGTGGGCTAGCGGGGGGCTTGAATGAGCAGTTCTTC.

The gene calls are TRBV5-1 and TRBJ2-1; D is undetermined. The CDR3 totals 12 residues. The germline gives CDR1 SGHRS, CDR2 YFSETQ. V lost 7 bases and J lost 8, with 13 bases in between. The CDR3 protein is CASGHRTDEQFF. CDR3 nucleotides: TGCGCCAGCGGCCATCGGACCGATGAGCAGTTCTTC.

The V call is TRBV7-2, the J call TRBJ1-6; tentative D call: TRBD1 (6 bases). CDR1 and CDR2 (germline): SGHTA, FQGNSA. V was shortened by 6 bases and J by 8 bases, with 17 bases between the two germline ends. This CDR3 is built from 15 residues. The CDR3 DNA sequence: TGTGCCAGCAGTTTGACCGGGACAAGAGATTCACCCCTCCACTTT. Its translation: CASSLTGTRDSPLHF.

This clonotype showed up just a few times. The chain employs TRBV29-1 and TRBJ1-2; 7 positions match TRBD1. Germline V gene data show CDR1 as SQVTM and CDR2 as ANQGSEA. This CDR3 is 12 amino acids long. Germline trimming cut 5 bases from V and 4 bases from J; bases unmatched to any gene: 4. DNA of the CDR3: TGCAGCGTTAGAGGACAGGTCTATGGCTACACCTTC. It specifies CSVRGQVYGYTF.

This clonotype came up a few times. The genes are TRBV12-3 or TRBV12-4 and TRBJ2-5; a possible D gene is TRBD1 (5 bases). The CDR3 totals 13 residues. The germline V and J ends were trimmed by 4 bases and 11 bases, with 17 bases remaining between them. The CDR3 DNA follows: TGTGCCAGCAGTTGGTCCGCGGAGAAGGGGCAGTACTTC. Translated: CASSWSAEKGQYF.

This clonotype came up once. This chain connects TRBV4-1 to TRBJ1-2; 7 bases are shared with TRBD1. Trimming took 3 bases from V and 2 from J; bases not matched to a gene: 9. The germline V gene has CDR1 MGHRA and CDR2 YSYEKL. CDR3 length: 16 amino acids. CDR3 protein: CASSHTPGTANYGYTF. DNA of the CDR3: TGCGCCAGCAGCCACACACCCGGGACAGCGAACTATGGCTACACCTTC.

This CDR3 is CASRQNREKLFF. The CDR3 coding sequence is TGTGCCAGCAGGCAGAACAGGGAAAAACTGTTTTTT. The chain joins TRBV12-3 or TRBV12-4 to TRBJ1-4; D may be TRBD1 (5 bases). The ends were cut back, 6 bases at V and 8 bases at J, with 10 bases in the middle. The length of the CDR3 is 12 residues.

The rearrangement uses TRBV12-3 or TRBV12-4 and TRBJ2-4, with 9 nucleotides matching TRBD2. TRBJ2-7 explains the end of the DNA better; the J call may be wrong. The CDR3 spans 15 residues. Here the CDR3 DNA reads TGTGCCAGCAGTTGGACTAGCGCGGCCTACTACGAGCAGTACTTC. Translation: CASSWTSAAYYEQYF.

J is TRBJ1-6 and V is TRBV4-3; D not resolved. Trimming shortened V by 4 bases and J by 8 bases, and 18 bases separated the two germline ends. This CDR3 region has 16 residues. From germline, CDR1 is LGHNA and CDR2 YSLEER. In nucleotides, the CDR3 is TGCGCCAGCAGCCTCACATACAGAGCTATAGATTCACCCCTCCACTTT. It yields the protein CASSLTYRAIDSPLHF.

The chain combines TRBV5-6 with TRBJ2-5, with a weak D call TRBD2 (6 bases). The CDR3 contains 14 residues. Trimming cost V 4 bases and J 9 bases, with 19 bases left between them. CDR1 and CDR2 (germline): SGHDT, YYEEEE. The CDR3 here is CASSLPAGLMAQYF. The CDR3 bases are TGTGCCAGCAGCCTTCCCGCGGGGTTAATGGCCCAGTACTTC.